The 9 T cell receptor beta chains presented below share a single source sample, sequenced in a study of T-cell reconstitution after alpha-beta-depleted transplantation in children. Unique molecular identifiers were used to barcode this TCRbeta library. One entry per CDR3 protein results from TCRdb running MiXCR on the PCR reads. Among 330,000 or so distinct CDR3 sequences listed, about 9.4% were seen once. The sample in question was PBMCs from the stem cell graft donor, obtained from the stem cell graft. These receptors were collected from a human donor who donated a stem cell graft to a child with acute lymphoblastic leukemia.

This clonotype was seen a handful of times. This rearrangement joins TRBV5-1 to TRBJ2-1, with TRBD1 as a possible D gene (5 bases). The CDR3 consists of 15 residues. Germline V gene data show CDR1 as SGHRS and CDR2 as YFSETQ. The V and J ends lost 0 bases and 10 bases respectively, with 17 bases between them. CDR3 residues: CASSLVFGRVEEQFF. Written as DNA, the CDR3 is TGCGCCAGCAGCTTGGTCTTCGGCAGGGTGGAGGAGCAGTTCTTC.

Only a few counts were recorded for this clonotype. This sequence joins TRBV9 and TRBJ2-7; TRBD2 aligns across 12 bases. The germline V gene encodes CDR1 SGDLS and CDR2 YYNGEE. The CDR3 loop spans 14 amino acids. V gave up 3 bases and J gave up 7 bases; unmatched junction bases: 5. The CDR3 DNA sequence: TGTGCCAGCAGCGCGGGACTAGCGGGTGAGGAGCAGTACTTC. Protein sequence: CASSAGLAGEEQYF.

The sample holds many counts of this clonotype. The chain joins TRBV20-1 to TRBJ2-2; D ambiguous. Trimming removed 2 bases from V and 5 bases from J, with 9 bases in between. The CDR3 length is 13 residues. Germline V CDR1 and CDR2: DFQATT, SNEGSKA (reference sequence). CDR3 in amino acids: CSARSLETGELFF. As DNA, the CDR3 is TGCAGTGCTAGATCCCTGGAAACCGGGGAGCTGTTTTTT.

This clonotype has a handful of counts. V and J are TRBV29-1 and TRBJ1-2; D uncertain. Germline values: CDR1 SQVTM, CDR2 ANQGSEA. This CDR3 contains 12 residues. V lost 0 bases and J 2 bases, leaving 4 bases between the germline ends. CDR3 sequence (DNA): TGCAGCGTTGAAGAAGGGAACTATGGCTACACCTTC. Translated: CSVEEGNYGYTF.

This clonotype came up a few times. The chain recombines TRBV27 with TRBJ2-3; the match to TRBD2 covers 10 bases. CDR3 length: 14 residues. CDR1 is MNHEY, CDR2 SMNVEV, per germline (reference sequence). V lost 6 bases, J lost 1 base, and 1 base stayed unmatched. Written as DNA, the CDR3 is TGTGCCAGCAGAGGACTAGCGGGCACAGATACGCAGTATTTT. Amino acids: CASRGLAGTDTQYF.

This clonotype turned up a few times. V gene TRBV5-1 combines with J gene TRBJ2-2; D might be TRBD2 (6 bases). V lost 2 bases to trimming and J lost 7 bases, with 9 bases between them. The CDR3 has 13 amino acids. CDR1 and CDR2 (germline): SGHRS, YFSETQ. The CDR3 loop is CASSLTGVGELFF. CDR3 DNA sequence: TGCGCCAGCAGCTTAACGGGGGTCGGGGAGCTGTTTTTT.

The V gene is TRBV20-1, the J gene TRBJ1-5; D is unclear. The germline V and J ends were trimmed by 3 bases and 2 bases, with 17 bases remaining between them. Per germline, CDR1 DFQATT and CDR2 SNEGSKA (reference sequence). This CDR3 has 16 residues. CDR3 sequence: CSASGRSTLGNQPQHF. The CDR3 nucleotides read TGCAGTGCTAGTGGAAGGTCCACATTAGGCAATCAGCCCCAGCATTTT.

This clonotype showed up just a few times. The V gene is TRBV4-3, the J gene TRBJ2-1; maybe TRBD2 (6 bases). The length of the CDR3 is 15 residues. Trimming took off 1 base at V and 4 bases at J, with 11 bases between the two ends. Per the germline V gene, CDR1 is LGHNA and CDR2 is YSLEER. CDR3 sequence (DNA): TGCGCCAGCAGCCAAGGTAGCGGACTTTACAATGAGCAGTTCTTC. Residues: CASSQGSGLYNEQFF.

This clonotype was counted only a few times. The gene calls are TRBV20-1 and TRBJ2-5; no clear D gene. The V and J ends lost 0 bases and 0 bases respectively, with 14 bases between them. This CDR3 is 16 amino acids long. The germline V gene has CDR1 DFQATT and CDR2 SNEGSKA (reference sequence). The CDR3 sequence is CSARDPLMGYQETQYF. CDR3 DNA sequence: TGCAGTGCTAGAGACCCCCTGATGGGGTACCAAGAGACCCAGTACTTC.